The TCR beta chain described here comes from a study of human T cells and chemical hapten exposure. Time point defined: patch test 2, 6 weeks after DPC sensitization. Treatment indicated: therapeutic diphenylcyclopropenone sensitization with weekly scalp DPC. The CDR3 loop spans 13 amino acids. Between the trimmed V and J ends, which lost 2 bases and 3 bases, there was a span of 7 bases. Germline V lookup: CDR1 MNHEY, CDR2 SMNVEV (reference sequence). This clonotype was detected many times. From the RACE reads, TCRdb called clonotypes with MiXCR, one entry per CDR3 protein. The top ten clones hold more than 5.5% of a sample with 350,000 to 400,000 distinct CDR3 sequences, roughly 6.3% of them seen once.

This clonotype originated in a woman under 30 with alopecia areata. Some clones in this sample may be carry-over from other donors' samples. V gene TRBV27 combines with J gene TRBJ1-1; no clear D. The sample in question was whole blood, obtained in connection with sensitization to the hapten diphenylcyclopropenone (DPC). The DNA of the CDR3 is TGTGCCAGCAGTTTAACCTCATACACTGAAGCTTTCTTT. It yields the protein CASSLTSYTEAFF.